Listed here are 27 T cell receptor beta chains from one sample, sequenced in a study of cytomegalovirus exposure and HLA in healthy donors. The PCR ran on 60 Vbeta and 13 Jbeta primers. Using immunoSEQ multiplex PCR, the repertoire was profiled, and TCRdb retains in-frame clones only, with some absent. The sample consists of 150,000 to 200,000 clones, 60% to 80% of them appearing once. Sequencing was carried out using PBMCs. The source is a female donor in good health and CMV-seronegative.

V usage is TRBV21-1 and J usage is TRBJ2-7; TRBD2, the table's D call, was not compared with the DNA. TRBV21-1 is tagged as a pseudogene. The CDR3 is 17 amino acids. The CDR3 protein is CASPPGLAGGPSHEQYF. The CDR3 DNA sequence: TGTGCCAGTCCGCCGGGACTAGCGGGAGGCCCCTCCCACGAGCAGTACTTC.

The gene calls are TRBV12-5 and TRBJ2-3; D ambiguous. CDR1 and CDR2 (germline): LGHNT, FRNRAP. The CDR3 extends over 13 amino acids. Trimming took off 6 bases at V and 2 bases at J, with 9 bases between the two ends. As DNA, the CDR3 is TGTGCTAGTGGCTCCCTTTTCACAGATACGCAGTATTTT. Translation gives CASGSLFTDTQYF.

The chain carries TRBV30 and TRBJ2-7, with a weak D call TRBD1 (6 bases). The CDR3 is 16 amino acids. Trimming cost V 3 bases and J 3 bases, with 21 bases left between them. CDR1 is GTSNPN and CDR2 is SVGIG in the germline V gene (reference sequence). The CDR3 here is CAWSQPTGTIGYEQYF. The DNA for the CDR3 is TGTGCCTGGAGCCAACCCACCGGGACAATCGGCTACGAGCAGTACTTC.

This clone was seen many times. The V and J genes are TRBV18 and TRBJ1-4, with D perhaps TRBD1 (5 bases). The CDR3 contains 15 residues. Per germline, CDR1 KGHSH and CDR2 LQKENI. Trimming shortened V by 1 base and J by 4 bases, and 10 bases separated the two germline ends. CDR3 protein: CASSPRPQVNEKLFF. Written as DNA, the CDR3 is TGTGCCAGCTCACCACGTCCACAGGTTAATGAAAAACTGTTTTTT.

This chain uses TRBV21-1 with TRBJ1-6; the D segment call TRBD1 is taken from the table without a DNA check. TRBV21-1 is reported as a pseudogene. This CDR3 region has 17 residues. The CDR3, as DNA: TGTGCCAGCAGCAATCACGCCACAGGGAACCGGGATTCACCCCTCCACTTT. Its protein is CASSNHATGNRDSPLHF.

This clone was seen a few times. The chain couples TRBV5-1 to TRBJ2-1, with D possibly matching TRBD1 (5 bases). CDR3 length: 12 residues. The V gene's germline CDR1 is SGHRS and CDR2 YFSETQ. The ends were cut back, 0 bases at V and 7 bases at J, with 5 bases in the middle. The CDR3 here is CASSLEGNEQFF. The CDR3 DNA sequence: TGCGCCAGCAGCTTGGAGGGGAATGAGCAGTTCTTC.

V and J are TRBV5-8 and TRBJ1-5; 7 nucleotides align to TRBD1. Losses at the gene ends were 4 bases for V and 9 bases for J; bases not matched to a gene: 10. The germline CDR1 and CDR2 sequences are SGHTS and YDEGEE. There are 14 residues in the CDR3. The CDR3 nucleotides read TGTGCCAGCAGCCCGGGACAGCCGGATCCGCCCCAGCATTTT. It translates to CASSPGQPDPPQHF. Supplemented by reference TRBV5-8 and TRBJ1-5, the full variable domain reads EAGVTQSPTHLIKTRGQQATLRCSPISGHTSVYWYQQALGLGLQFLLWYDEGEERNRGNFPPRFSGRQFPNYSSELNVNALELEDSALYLCASSPGQPDPPQHFGDGTRLSIL.

This clone showed up just a few times. The chain combines TRBV9 with TRBJ2-1; TRBD2 matches at 8 bases. V lost 0 bases to trimming and J lost 8 bases; unmatched junction nucleotides: 4. Germline V gives CDR1 SGDLS, CDR2 YYNGEE. The CDR3 totals 14 residues. CDR3 protein: CASSVGVAGYEQFF. The CDR3 bases are TGTGCCAGCAGCGTAGGGGTAGCGGGATATGAGCAGTTCTTC. Using reference TRBV9 and TRBJ2-1 for the parts outside the CDR3, the full variable domain is DSGVTQTPKHLITATGQRVTLRCSPRSGDLSVYWYQQSLDQGLQFLIQYYNGEERAKGNILERFSAQQFPDLHSELNLSSLELGDSALYFCASSVGVAGYEQFFGPGTRLTVL.

This clone was seen a handful of times. This sample includes further DNA sequences coding for the same CDR3. The chain links TRBV19 to TRBJ2-5; 9 bases are shared with TRBD1. The CDR3 runs 15 residues. Germline assignment: CDR1 LNHDA and CDR2 SQIVND (reference sequence). The trim removed 3 bases at V and 4 bases at J, leaving 6 bases unmatched. In nucleotides, the CDR3 is TGTGCCAGTAGTATCCCTGGGACAGGGCGAGAGACCCAGTACTTC. It codes for CASSIPGTGRETQYF.

As concerns this clone: Its ends do not fully match the called genes, so a read error is possible. The chain links TRBV9 to TRBJ1-1, with 11 bases that match TRBD1. The CDR3 is 15 amino acids. Per germline, CDR1 SGDLS and CDR2 YYNGEE. In DNA, the CDR3 is TGTGCCAGCAGCGTAGGAGGGACAGGGGGATCTGAGGCTTTCTTT. This encodes CASSVGGTGGSEAFF.

The CDR3: CATSRARLGFGETQYF. CDR3 DNA sequence: TGTGCCACCAGCAGAGCTAGACTAGGGTTCGGAGAGACCCAGTACTTC. The chain employs TRBV15 and TRBJ2-5, with a weak D call TRBD2 (6 bases). This CDR3 contains 16 residues. Trimming removed 1 base at V and 4 bases at J, with 16 bases between. The germline gives CDR1 LNHNV, CDR2 YYDKDF (reference sequence).

The chain joins TRBV9 to TRBJ2-1; 8 positions match TRBD1. V was clipped by 0 bases and J by 3 bases; unmatched bases: 2. Germline loops: CDR1 SGDLS, CDR2 YYNGEE. CDR3 length: 15 amino acids. CDR3 DNA sequence: TGTGCCAGCAGCGTAGATGGACAGGGCTACAATGAGCAGTTCTTC. This translates into CASSVDGQGYNEQFF.

V and J are TRBV7-8 and TRBJ1-1; D gene unclear. V gave up 5 bases and J gave up 5 bases, with 12 bases separating them. The germline V gene has CDR1 SGHVS and CDR2 FQNEAQ. This CDR3 is built from 13 residues. CDR3 loop: CASSLDRGTEAFF. The CDR3 DNA is TGTGCCAGCAGCCTAGATAGAGGAACTGAAGCTTTCTTT. Combining the CDR3 with reference TRBV7-8 and TRBJ1-1 gives the whole variable domain GAGVSQSPRYKVAKRGQDVALRCDPISGHVSLFWYQQALGQGPEFLTYFQNEAQLDKSGLPSDRFFAERPEGSVSTLKIQRTQQEDSAVYLCASSLDRGTEAFFGQGTRLTVV.

Concerning this clone itself: Other DNA sequences in this specimen translate into the identical CDR3. The V and J genes are TRBV4-1 and TRBJ2-7; TRBD2 matches at 11 bases. Germline V CDR1 and CDR2: MGHRA, YSYEKL. V gave up 3 bases and J gave up 0 bases; unmatched junction bases: 1. CDR3 size: 15 residues. The CDR3 spells CASSHLAGGSYEQYF. The DNA for the CDR3 is TGCGCCAGCAGCCACCTAGCGGGGGGCTCCTACGAGCAGTACTTC.

V gene TRBV7-6 combines with J gene TRBJ2-1; TRBD2 matches at 7 bases. Germline V CDR1 and CDR2: SGHVS, FNYEAQ. This CDR3 region has 15 residues. Germline trimming cut 5 bases from V and 5 bases from J; bases unmatched to any gene: 9. CDR3 coding DNA: TGTGCCAGCAGCCGGGGCGGGAGCAAACACAATGAGCAGTTCTTC. It yields the protein CASSRGGSKHNEQFF.

The table lists this clone with a few counts. V usage is TRBV19 and J usage is TRBJ1-5; a weak D match, TRBD1 (5 bases). Germline CDR1 reads LNHDA; CDR2 reads SQIVND (reference sequence). CDR3 size: 15 residues. The V end lost 8 bases, the J end lost 2 bases, and 16 bases lay between the germline ends. CDR3 sequence reads: CASSIAGDRNQPQHF. In nucleotides, the CDR3 is TGTGCCAGTTCCATTGCGGGGGATCGCAATCAGCCCCAGCATTTT.

This sequence joins TRBV30 and TRBJ1-1; D is undetermined. V was shortened by 1 base and J by 0 bases, with 6 bases between the two germline ends. This CDR3 is built from 13 residues. Germline CDR1 reads GTSNPN; CDR2 reads SVGIG (reference sequence). The CDR3 is CAWSGQLNTEAFF. CDR3 DNA sequence: TGTGCCTGGAGTGGACAACTGAACACTGAAGCTTTCTTT.

The chain employs TRBV2 and TRBJ1-5, with 8 nucleotides matching TRBD1. Per germline, CDR1 SNHLY and CDR2 FYNNEI. CDR3 length equals 13 residues. The V gene end was trimmed by 8 bases and the J gene end by 6 bases; junction bases not matched to a gene: 6. The CDR3 nucleotides are TGTGCCAGCGGGAGGACAGGGAGTCAGCCCCAGCATTTT. Translated: CASGRTGSQPQHF.

The chain combines TRBV10-3 with TRBJ2-2, with TRBD2 as a possible D gene (5 bases). This CDR3 comprises 14 residues. Deletions cut 3 bases from V and 3 bases from J, with 8 bases between. Germline V gene lookup returns CDR1 ENHRY and CDR2 SYGVKD. CDR3 DNA sequence: TGTGCCATCAGTGACGCGGGTGACACCGGGGAGCTGTTTTTT. Amino acid sequence: CAISDAGDTGELFF.

The gene calls are TRBV7-3 and TRBJ2-1; 11 bases align to TRBD2. Germline CDR1 reads SGHTA; CDR2 reads FQGTGA. V lost 4 bases, J lost 7 bases, and 6 bases stayed unmatched. The CDR3 spans 15 residues. The CDR3: CASSYTSGGGNEQFF. The CDR3 DNA sequence: TGTGCCAGCAGCTATACTAGCGGGGGAGGGAATGAGCAGTTCTTC.

The chain employs TRBV5-1 and TRBJ1-6; TRBD1 matches 7 bases. There are 16 residues in the CDR3. V lost 4 bases, J lost 1 base, and 5 bases stayed unmatched. Germline values: CDR1 SGHRS, CDR2 YFSETQ. The CDR3 DNA sequence: TGCGCCAGCAGCCGGGACAGAGCGTCCTATAATTCACCCCTCCACTTT. It yields the protein CASSRDRASYNSPLHF.

The chain links TRBV5-1 to TRBJ2-6; 9 nucleotides match TRBD1. Losses at the gene ends were 2 bases for V and 3 bases for J; bases not matched to a gene: 6. CDR3 size: 17 residues. Germline V CDR1 and CDR2: SGHRS, YFSETQ. In nucleotides, the CDR3 is TGCGCCAGCAGCTTTAACAGGGGGCTTGGTGGGGCCAACGTCCTGACTTTC. Residues: CASSFNRGLGGANVLTF.

The chain combines TRBV28 with TRBJ1-6, with TRBD1 matching over 9 bases. Trimming at V came to 3 bases and at J to 0 bases, leaving 9 bases not matched to a gene. The CDR3 contains 19 residues. CDR1 is MDHEN and CDR2 is SYDVKM in the germline V gene. The CDR3 DNA reads as TGTGCCAGCAGTTTTATGCCGGGACAGGGTAACTCCTATAATTCACCCCTCCACTTT. It encodes CASSFMPGQGNSYNSPLHF.

The rearrangement links TRBV28 to TRBJ2-1; D unresolved. The CDR3 is 14 residues long. Trimming pared 3 bases from V and 0 bases from J, leaving 6 bases between. CDR1 and CDR2 from the germline V gene are MDHEN and SYDVKM. The CDR3 sequence is CASSFESSYNEQFF. CDR3 DNA sequence: TGTGCCAGCAGTTTCGAGAGCTCCTACAATGAGCAGTTCTTC.

This clone was seen only once. V usage is TRBV14 and J usage is TRBJ2-7; TRBD1 is a possible D gene (6 bases). V was shortened by 4 bases and J by 4 bases, with 8 bases between the two germline ends. This CDR3 is 12 amino acids long. The germline V gene has CDR1 SGHDN and CDR2 FVKESK. This chain's CDR3 is CASSPGQYEQYF. The CDR3 nucleotides are TGTGCCAGCAGCCCAGGACAGTACGAGCAGTACTTC.

The chain has TRBV5-1 and TRBJ2-5; D possibly corresponds to TRBD1 (6 bases). The V end lost 0 bases, the J end lost 5 bases, and 11 bases lay between the germline ends. Germline V gene data show CDR1 as SGHRS and CDR2 as YFSETQ. The length of the CDR3 is 14 residues. The CDR3: CASSLVRGGETQYF. The CDR3 region has the DNA TGCGCCAGCAGCTTGGTCAGGGGCGGGGAGACCCAGTACTTC.

This chain connects TRBV13 to TRBJ2-7, with 9 bases identical to TRBD2. The V gene's germline CDR1 is PRHDT and CDR2 FYEKMQ (reference sequence). The CDR3 length is 15 residues. J was trimmed by 3 bases and V by 2 bases; bases with no gene match: 5. The CDR3 region has the DNA TGTGCCAGCAGCTTATTGTCTAGCGGGAACTACGAGCAGTACTTC. Its protein is CASSLLSSGNYEQYF.